These 25 T cell receptor beta chains share one sample of origin, sequenced in a study of beta chain features in type 1 diabetes. Study results and caveats: All four CD4+ subsets from Type 1 diabetes patients carried moderately but significantly shorter TCRB CDR3s.

TCRB transcripts that were expressed got sequenced, as all of the isolated RNA had been reverse transcribed. Profiled with immunoSEQ multiplex PCR; TCRdb holds only in-frame clones, not every one. The repertoire includes over 90,000 clones, around 30% of them detected once, and 0.5% to 0.55% sits in the top ten. For these TCRs, the target antigens are not known. The material sequenced was central memory CD4+ T cells from blood. Receptors originate from a woman aged 18-29 years with type 1 diabetes.

The rearrangement uses TRBV5-4 and TRBJ1-2; TRBD1 agrees at 8 bases. V lost 0 bases and J lost 5; bases outside the gene matches: 9. The CDR3 sequence is 16 residues long. Germline V gene lookup returns CDR1 SGHNT and CDR2 YYREEE (reference sequence). Here the CDR3 DNA reads TGTGCCAGCAGCTTGGACAGGGGGTCCGCTCTTTATGGCTACACCTTC. Amino acids: CASSLDRGSALYGYTF.

This clone was seen a few times. The V and J genes are TRBV7-2 and TRBJ2-3; D is possibly TRBD2 (6 bases). This CDR3 has 17 residues. V was trimmed by 5 bases and J by 2 bases, leaving 20 bases between them. Germline CDR1 SGHTA, CDR2 FQGNSA. The CDR3 coding sequence is TGTGCCAGCAGCCGTGGGTATAGCGGTAGCAACACAGATACGCAGTATTTT. Amino acid sequence: CASSRGYSGSNTDTQYF.

This chain connects TRBV5-1 to TRBJ2-1, with 13 bases identical to TRBD2. The CDR3 loop spans 16 amino acids. Germline trimming cut 4 bases from V and 8 bases from J; bases unmatched to any gene: 9. Germline V lookup: CDR1 SGHRS, CDR2 YFSETQ. CDR3 region: CASSPGTSGIIYEQFF. The CDR3 DNA follows: TGCGCCAGCAGCCCGGGGACTAGCGGGATTATCTATGAGCAGTTCTTC.

The V call is TRBV30, the J call TRBJ2-7; tentative D call: TRBD2 (6 bases). Germline V gene sequence: CDR1 GTSNPN, CDR2 SVGIG (reference sequence). Trimming took 1 base from V and 2 from J, leaving 15 bases between them. The CDR3 covers 15 residues. The CDR3 sequence is CAWSGSAGPPYEQYV. The CDR3 coding sequence is TGTGCCTGGAGTGGTTCGGCGGGACCACCCTACGAGCAGTACGTC.

The CDR3 spells CASSEGGLSSYEQYV. CDR3 bases: TGTGCCAGCAGTGAAGGGGGCCTTAGCTCCTACGAGCAGTACGTC. The rearrangement uses TRBV6-1 and TRBJ2-7; possible D gene TRBD1, 5 bases. The V end was cut by 1 base, the J end by 0 bases, with 10 bases between. CDR1 and CDR2 (germline): MNHNS, SASEGT. This CDR3 comprises 15 residues.

This clone has more than one count but fewer than ten. The CDR3 protein is CSVDRMGTGLGETQYF. The DNA of the CDR3 is TGCAGCGTTGACCGAATGGGGACAGGGCTCGGAGAGACCCAGTACTTC. This chain uses TRBV29-1 with TRBJ2-5, with 9 nucleotides matching TRBD1. CDR1 and CDR2 from the germline V gene are SQVTM and ANQGSEA. Unmatched junction bases numbered 12, after V lost 3 bases and J lost 4 bases. There are 16 residues in the CDR3.

This sequence joins TRBV18 and TRBJ1-1, with a tentative D call TRBD1 (6 bases). The CDR3 runs 15 residues. V lost 3 bases, J lost 0 bases, and 11 bases lay in between. CDR1 and CDR2 from the germline V gene are KGHSH and LQKENI. CDR3 amino acids: CASSPNRELNTEAFF. The CDR3 DNA reads as TGTGCCAGCTCACCCAACAGGGAATTGAACACTGAAGCTTTCTTT.

This clone was recorded a few times. The rearrangement uses TRBV28 and TRBJ2-7; tentative D call: TRBD1 (6 bases). Germline loops: CDR1 MDHEN, CDR2 SYDVKM. The ends were cut back, 5 bases at V and 2 bases at J, with 10 bases in the middle. There are 13 residues in the CDR3. CDR3: CASSKGTTYEQYF. DNA of the CDR3: TGTGCCAGCAGTAAAGGGACAACCTACGAGCAGTACTTC. Based on the CDR3 plus reference TRBV28 and TRBJ2-7, the full variable domain is DVKVTQSSRYLVKRTGEKVFLECVQDMDHENMFWYRQDPGLGLRLIYFSYDVKMKEKGDIPEGYSVSREKKERFSLILESASTNQTSMYLCASSKGTTYEQYFGPGTRLTVT.

This clone has only a few counts. V is TRBV4-2 and J is TRBJ2-1; 7 bases are shared with TRBD1. This CDR3 is 16 amino acids long. Trimming cost V 1 base and J 4 bases; bases outside gene matches: 7. CDR1 and CDR2 from the germline V gene are LGHNA and YNFKEQ. The CDR3 reads CASSQGLGQRYNEQFF. CDR3 sequence (DNA): TGTGCCAGCAGCCAAGGACTGGGACAGCGTTACAATGAGCAGTTCTTC.

The V and J genes are TRBV11-2 and TRBJ2-1; 8 bases align to TRBD2. The CDR3 has 13 amino acids. Germline V CDR1 and CDR2: SGHAT, FQNNGV. The V and J ends lost 6 bases and 5 bases, in that order; junction bases with no gene match: 3. CDR3 loop: CASRLADHNEQFF. As DNA, the CDR3 is TGTGCCAGCAGACTAGCGGACCACAATGAGCAGTTCTTC.

The rearrangement links TRBV7-2 to TRBJ2-5, with D tentatively TRBD2 (6 bases). The V and J ends lost 3 bases and 1 base respectively, with 9 bases between them. The CDR3 is made up of 14 amino acids. In germline, CDR1 is SGHTA, CDR2 FQGNSA. CDR3 coding DNA: TGTGCCAGCAGCTTTAGCGGCCTCCAAGAGACCCAGTACTTC. Its translation: CASSFSGLQETQYF.

The chain couples TRBV30 to TRBJ2-3; 9 nucleotides match TRBD2. Germline CDR1 and CDR2: GTSNPN and SVGIG (reference sequence). Trimming removed 5 bases from V and 2 bases from J; junction bases left unmatched: 8. The CDR3 has 15 amino acids. CDR3 DNA: TGTGCCTGGCGGGGGGCTAGCGGGAACACAGATACGCAGTATTTT. This codes for CAWRGASGNTDTQYF.

This clone has only a few counts. The chain combines TRBV5-4 with TRBJ2-4, with a weak D call TRBD1 (5 bases). The CDR3 runs to 16 residues. Germline CDR1 reads SGHNT; CDR2 reads YYREEE (reference sequence). V was shortened by 1 base and J by 0 bases, with 11 bases between the two germline ends. The CDR3 bases are TGTGCCAGCAGCTTGTCAGGGTCAGTAGCCAAAAACATTCAGTACTTC. Translation gives CASSLSGSVAKNIQYF. Using reference TRBV5-4 and TRBJ2-4 for the parts outside the CDR3, the full variable domain is ETGVTQSPTHLIKTRGQQVTLRCSSQSGHNTVSWYQQALGQGPQFIFQYYREEENGRGNFPPRFSGLQFPNYSSELNVNALELDDSALYLCASSLSGSVAKNIQYFGAGTRLSVL.

Only a few counts were recorded for this clone. J is TRBJ1-1 and V is TRBV4-2; tentatively, D is TRBD1 (6 bases). CDR3 length equals 18 residues. The germline V and J ends were trimmed by 0 bases and 4 bases, with 21 bases remaining between them. CDR1 and CDR2 (germline): LGHNA, YNFKEQ. CDR3 protein: CASSQDSVSGGLGTEAFF. The DNA of the CDR3 is TGTGCCAGCAGCCAAGACTCAGTTTCGGGGGGCCTGGGCACTGAAGCTTTCTTT.

The sample holds a few counts of this clone. The chain joins TRBV11-2 to TRBJ2-3, with 8 bases lining up with TRBD1. The CDR3 runs to 14 residues. The junction had 7 bases not matched to a gene; V was cut back by 7 bases and J by 4 bases. Germline V lookup: CDR1 SGHAT, CDR2 FQNNGV. The CDR3 DNA is TGTGCCAGCACTCTTCGACAGGGGTCAGATACGCAGTATTTT. Its protein is CASTLRQGSDTQYF.

This clone has a handful of counts. The V and J genes are TRBV4-1 and TRBJ1-2; TRBD1 matches 7 bases. Trimming took 0 bases from V and 4 from J; bases not matched to a gene: 5. Germline loops: CDR1 MGHRA, CDR2 YSYEKL. This CDR3 has 15 residues. The DNA for the CDR3 is TGCGCCAGCAGCCAAGAAACAGGGGAAGCCTATGGCTACACCTTC. Protein product: CASSQETGEAYGYTF.

V is TRBV19 and J is TRBJ2-1; 8 bases map to TRBD1. CDR1 and CDR2 (germline): LNHDA, SQIVND (reference sequence). V lost 8 bases, J lost 7 bases, and 4 bases stayed unmatched. This CDR3 comprises 12 residues. The chain's CDR3 is CASGQGRNEQFF. The CDR3 DNA follows: TGTGCCAGTGGACAGGGCCGTAATGAGCAGTTCTTC.

In regard to this clone: One end of the junction fails to match germline, which may point to a read error. The rearrangement uses TRBV7-9 and TRBJ1-1, with a tentative D call TRBD1 (5 bases). CDR1 is SEHNR, CDR2 FQNEAQ, per germline (reference sequence). This CDR3 contains 14 residues. The DNA for the CDR3 is TGTGCCAGCGGCTTGGCTGGGGGGTTCACTGAAGCTTTCTTT. Its translation is CASGLAGGFTEAFF.

The chain employs TRBV19 and TRBJ2-3, with 9 bases aligning to TRBD2. The CDR3 covers 18 residues. Trimming took 0 bases from V and 7 from J; bases not matched to a gene: 14. Germline CDR1 and CDR2: LNHDA and SQIVND (reference sequence). The chain's CDR3 is CASSIEISSGSKRHTQYF. The CDR3, as DNA: TGTGCCAGTAGTATAGAGATCAGTAGCGGGAGTAAGCGACATACGCAGTATTTT.

This clone was detected only a few times. V is TRBV18 and J is TRBJ2-7, with TRBD2 as a possible D gene (7 bases). Germline V lookup: CDR1 KGHSH, CDR2 LQKENI. This CDR3 has 16 residues. Trimming stripped 2 bases from V and 1 base from J, with 15 bases between. Here the CDR3 reads CASSPEAGRGSYEQYV. CDR3 sequence (DNA): TGTGCCAGCTCACCAGAGGCGGGGAGGGGGTCCTACGAGCAGTACGTC.

This chain joins TRBV18 and TRBJ1-5; D is perhaps TRBD1 (6 bases). Between the trimmed V and J ends, which lost 2 bases and 10 bases, there was a span of 21 bases. The CDR3 is made up of 16 amino acids. Germline CDR1 KGHSH, CDR2 LQKENI. The CDR3 loop reads CASSPESGAAGGPQHF. The CDR3 DNA sequence: TGTGCCAGCTCACCAGAATCAGGGGCCGCGGGGGGACCCCAGCATTTT.

This clone was counted between two and nine times. The J gene is TRBJ2-5, the V gene TRBV28; perhaps TRBD1 as D (5 bases). In germline, CDR1 is MDHEN, CDR2 SYDVKM. CDR3 size: 13 residues. The germline V and J ends were trimmed by 2 bases and 5 bases, with 9 bases remaining between them. The DNA of the CDR3 is TGTGCCAGCAGTTTACCGCCAGGGGAGACCCAGTACTTC. This translates into CASSLPPGETQYF.

V is TRBV2 and J is TRBJ2-1, with TRBD2 identical over 7 bases. The V segment lost 6 bases and the J segment 6 bases; nucleotides outside the gene matches: 8. This CDR3 has 14 residues. Germline CDR1 SNHLY, CDR2 FYNNEI. The chain's CDR3 is CASRVAGVGNEQFF. CDR3 coding DNA: TGTGCCAGCAGGGTGGCGGGAGTTGGCAATGAGCAGTTCTTC.

The chain combines TRBV10-3 with TRBJ1-2; 7 bases fit TRBD1. The CDR3 covers 16 residues. The J segment lost 4 bases and the V segment lost 0 bases, leaving 8 bases of the junction unmatched. From germline, CDR1 is ENHRY and CDR2 SYGVKD. The DNA for the CDR3 is TGTGCCATCAGTGAGTCTGGACAGGCGGTCCCCTATGGCTACACCTTC. Translation: CAISESGQAVPYGYTF.

This chain joins TRBV7-9 and TRBJ1-4; weak D call: TRBD1 (5 bases). The V gene's germline CDR1 is SEHNR and CDR2 FQNEAQ (reference sequence). This CDR3 has 15 amino acids. The V and J ends lost 4 bases and 8 bases respectively, with 17 bases between them. CDR3 bases: TGTGCCAGCAGCTCATGGGACTACCGGAAGGAAAAACTGTTTTTT. Its protein product is CASSSWDYRKEKLFF.